The 19 T cell receptor beta chains reported below all come from one sample, sequenced in a study of vaccination and CD4 T cells after COVID-19. As for treatment: approximately 9-day PBMC culture with coronavirus spike peptide pools or control peptides (ViraFEST assay). The Oncomine TCR Beta short-read assay generated sequence data from the DNA of cultured CD4+ T cells. Via MiXCR, TCRdb re-called the PCR reads, giving one row per CDR3 protein. The sample holds 17,000 or so distinct CDR3 sequences, 43% seen once. These receptors' targets are unknown. The sample consisted of CD4+ T cells from blood, cultured in vitro, taken before SARS-CoV-2 vaccination. The receptor source for this set is a human donor who had recovered from COVID-19.

This clonotype was counted once. The V gene is TRBV20-1, the J gene TRBJ2-1; D is undetermined. Trimming removed 3 bases from V and 1 base from J, with 13 bases in between. Germline-derived CDR1 and CDR2 are DFQATT and SNEGSKA (reference sequence). This CDR3 is built from 15 residues. The CDR3 sequence is CSARYGTTSYNEQFF. CDR3 in DNA: TGCAGTGCTAGGTACGGAACCACGTCCTACAATGAGCAGTTCTTC.

The rearrangement uses TRBV24-1 and TRBJ1-2; 7 bases align to TRBD1. Trimming removed 3 bases from V and 8 bases from J; junction bases left unmatched: 8. Germline assignment: CDR1 KGHDR and CDR2 SFDVKD. The CDR3 sequence is 14 residues long. The CDR3 is CATSDADRVRGYTF. Here the CDR3 DNA reads TGTGCCACCAGTGATGCTGACAGGGTGAGGGGCTACACCTTC.

The genes are TRBV19 and TRBJ1-5, with D possibly being TRBD1 (6 bases). Trimming took 3 bases from V and 0 from J, leaving 15 bases between them. Germline assignment: CDR1 LNHDA and CDR2 SQIVND (reference sequence). The CDR3 totals 17 residues. The CDR3 sequence is CASSMFGGPYSNQPQHF. CDR3 in DNA: TGTGCCAGTAGTATGTTTGGGGGCCCCTATAGCAATCAGCCCCAGCATTTT.

This clonotype came up once. This chain joins TRBV12-3 or TRBV12-4 and TRBJ2-5, with 7 bases identical to TRBD1. Trimming took 4 bases from V and 2 from J; bases not matched to a gene: 4. The CDR3 covers 14 residues. The CDR3 here is CASSSDRIQETQYF. DNA of the CDR3: TGTGCCAGCAGTTCGGACAGGATTCAAGAGACCCAGTACTTC.

This clonotype occurred once. The V gene is TRBV7-9, the J gene TRBJ1-5, with D tentatively TRBD1 (6 bases). V shed 5 bases and J shed 5 bases, with 13 bases lying between them. The germline V gene has CDR1 SEHNR and CDR2 FQNEAQ (reference sequence). The CDR3 sequence is 14 residues long. CDR3 nucleotide sequence: TGTGCCAGCAGCCCACAGGGTTGGGATCAGCCCCAGCATTTT. This translates into CASSPQGWDQPQHF. The entire variable domain, with the rest obtained from reference TRBV7-9 and TRBJ1-5, is as follows: DTGVSQNPRHKITKRGQNVTFRCDPISEHNRLYWYRQTLGQGPEFLTYFQNEAQLEKSRLLSDRFSAERPKGSFSTLEIQRTEQGDSAMYLCASSPQGWDQPQHFGDGTRLSIL.

The V gene is TRBV7-2, the J gene TRBJ1-5, with D possibly TRBD1 on 6 matching bases. V lost 1 base and J lost 3, with 10 bases in between. Germline V gene sequence: CDR1 SGHTA, CDR2 FQGNSA. This CDR3 spans 15 amino acids. CDR3 sequence reads: CASSLGGTLNQPQHF. The CDR3 nucleotides are TGTGCCAGCAGCTTAGGAGGGACACTCAATCAGCCCCAGCATTTT.

V gene TRBV29-1 combines with J gene TRBJ1-5; D is uncertain. CDR1 and CDR2 from the germline V gene are SQVTM and ANQGSEA. This CDR3 is built from 13 residues. Trimming stripped 4 bases from V and 5 bases from J, with 12 bases between. The CDR3 loop is CSVGWGTHQPQHF. In DNA form, the CDR3 reads TGCAGCGTTGGGTGGGGAACCCATCAGCCCCAGCATTTT. Using reference TRBV29-1 and TRBJ1-5 for the parts outside the CDR3, the full variable domain is SAVISQKPSRDICQRGTSLTIQCQVDSQVTMMFWYRQQPGQSLTLIATANQGSEATYESGFVIDKFPISRPNLTFSTLTVSNMSPEDSSIYLCSVGWGTHQPQHFGDGTRLSIL.

The chain employs TRBV5-1 and TRBJ2-2; D gene unclear. The CDR3 is made up of 12 amino acids. Deletions cut 4 bases from V and 1 base from J, with 2 bases between. Per germline, CDR1 SGHRS and CDR2 YFSETQ. The CDR3 bases are TGCGCCAGCAGCAAGAACACCGGGGAGCTGTTTTTT. Translating it yields CASSKNTGELFF.

J is TRBJ2-5 and V is TRBV7-8, with TRBD2 matching over 7 bases. This CDR3 has 14 residues. V lost 4 bases and J lost 5; bases outside the gene matches: 7. Germline CDR1 reads SGHVS; CDR2 reads FQNEAQ. For the CDR3, the DNA is TGTGCCAGCAGCTCCGGACTAGAAGGCGAGACCCAGTACTTC. The encoded protein is CASSSGLEGETQYF.

This clonotype was recorded a few times. The rearrangement links TRBV6-5 to TRBJ2-7, with 7 bases fitting TRBD2. J lost 7 bases, V lost 4 bases, and 13 bases had no gene match. The CDR3 consists of 15 residues. The V gene's germline CDR1 is MNHEY and CDR2 SVGAGI. Written as DNA, the CDR3 is TGTGCCAGCAGTTCCCAGCCCCCCGGGGGGAGGGAGCAGTACTTC. Translating it yields CASSSQPPGGREQYF.

This clonotype was recorded a few times. The J gene is TRBJ2-2, the V gene TRBV27; the match to TRBD1 covers 7 bases. With V trimmed by 5 bases and J by 4 bases, 7 bases remained unmatched. Germline V gene data show CDR1 as MNHEY and CDR2 as SMNVEV (reference sequence). The CDR3 runs to 15 residues. The CDR3 region is CASSERQGRTGELFF. For the CDR3, the DNA is TGTGCCAGCAGTGAGAGACAGGGACGCACCGGGGAGCTGTTTTTT.

The CDR3 here is CSVENLGSGTEAFF. In DNA form, the CDR3 reads TGCAGCGTTGAAAACCTGGGGAGTGGCACTGAAGCTTTCTTT. This chain uses TRBV29-1 with TRBJ1-1; D is unresolved. CDR3 length: 14 residues. Germline CDR1 SQVTM, CDR2 ANQGSEA. V was cut by 2 bases and J by 4 bases, with 14 bases left in between.

The chain links TRBV15 to TRBJ2-3; D ambiguous. This CDR3 comprises 15 residues. Germline CDR1 is LNHNV and CDR2 is YYDKDF (reference sequence). The ends were cut back, 3 bases at V and 3 bases at J, with 13 bases in the middle. The CDR3 DNA is TGTGCCACCAGCAGGTGGGCCCAGTTAACAGATACGCAGTATTTT. Translating gives CATSRWAQLTDTQYF.

The rearrangement uses TRBV7-2 and TRBJ2-1; 10 bases match TRBD2. The CDR3 length is 17 residues. CDR1 and CDR2 from the germline V gene are SGHTA and FQGNSA. V gave up 2 bases and J gave up 1 base; unmatched junction bases: 5. The chain's CDR3 is CASSLFWTSGSYNEQFF. CDR3 DNA: TGTGCCAGCAGCTTATTCTGGACTAGCGGTTCCTACAATGAGCAGTTCTTC.

This clonotype was counted once. The chain is built from TRBV10-3 and TRBJ1-2; unclear D gene. V was trimmed by 3 bases and J by 11 bases, leaving 13 bases between them. The CDR3 is 12 residues long. The germline V gene has CDR1 ENHRY and CDR2 SYGVKD. CDR3 residues: CAISDLDGEYTF. The CDR3 DNA reads TGTGCCATCAGTGATTTGGACGGGGAATACACCTTC.

The CDR3 nucleotides are TGCAGTGCTAGAGATCGGAGCGGGAGCTCCTACAATGAGCAGTTCTTC. This gives the protein CSARDRSGSSYNEQFF. The chain has TRBV20-1 and TRBJ2-1; 8 nucleotides align to TRBD2. The V segment lost 0 bases and the J segment 0 bases; nucleotides outside the gene matches: 4. This CDR3 region has 16 residues. The germline CDR1 and CDR2 sequences are DFQATT and SNEGSKA (reference sequence).

There are a few counts of this clonotype. CDR3 sequence (DNA): TGTGCCAGCAGTTTATGGTCGAGGGGCGGCGCCTATAATTCACCCCTCCACTTT. Translated: CASSLWSRGGAYNSPLHF. The V and J genes are TRBV27 and TRBJ1-6; D is perhaps TRBD1 (5 bases). Germline V lookup: CDR1 MNHEY, CDR2 SMNVEV (reference sequence). CDR3 length: 18 amino acids. The V and J ends lost 1 base and 2 bases respectively, with 15 bases between them.

This clonotype has more than one count but fewer than ten. The J gene is TRBJ1-5, the V gene TRBV6-1; a weak D match, TRBD1 (6 bases). Germline V gives CDR1 MNHNS, CDR2 SASEGT. The CDR3 has 15 amino acids. Trimming removed 8 bases from V and 2 bases from J, with 16 bases in between. CDR3 sequence: CASGRATGGNQPQHF. The CDR3 coding sequence is TGTGCCAGCGGTAGGGCGACAGGTGGCAATCAGCCCCAGCATTTT.

The V and J genes are TRBV27 and TRBJ2-2, with a weak D call TRBD1 (6 bases). There are 15 residues in the CDR3. The V and J ends lost 5 bases and 1 base respectively, with 11 bases between them. The V gene's germline CDR1 is MNHEY and CDR2 SMNVEV (reference sequence). For the CDR3, the DNA is TGTGCCAGCAGTAAAGGGGGTTTGAACACCGGGGAGCTGTTTTTT. Its translation: CASSKGGLNTGELFF.